This T cell receptor (beta chain) was recorded in a study of blood T cell repertoires in COVID-19. As regards this clone: One end of the junction is discordant with germline, which a read error may explain.

The CDR3 consists of 15 residues. The germline gives CDR1 SGHAT, CDR2 FQNNGV. TCRdb's table, derived via immunoSEQ multiplex PCR, lists solely in-frame clones and lacks some. The top ten clones hold just over 2.5% of a sample with 200,000 to 300,000 clones, approximately 86% of them seen once. J is TRBJ2-3 and V is TRBV11-2, with TRBD2 as a possible D gene (5 bases). The sequencing input was PBMCs or T cells enriched from blood (not recorded which). This sequence originates from a woman in her twenties or thirties with acute COVID-19. The CDR3 spells CASSIEGLGTDTQYF. CDR3 in DNA: TGTGCCAGCAGCATAGAGGGCTTGGGCACAGATACGCAGTATTTT.